Listed here are 6 T cell receptor beta chains from one sample, sequenced in a study of tumor and adjacent non-tumor tissue in lung cancer. The template was RNA from unsorted bulk tissue. TCRbeta libraries were built with three rounds of nested PCR, modified from ARM-PCR. Via MiXCR, TCRdb re-called the multiplex PCR reads, giving one row per CDR3 protein. The table has under 250,000 distinct CDR3 sequences, about 71% seen once; the top ten hold approximately 25%. The sequencing sample was made of lung tumor tissue. The receptors originated from a man in his 60s with non-small cell lung cancer.

Remarks on this clonotype: This may arise from a read error, as a much more abundant clone is one base away. V is TRBV12-3 or TRBV12-4 and J is TRBJ2-5; the D gene is possibly TRBD2 (6 bases). This CDR3 spans 13 amino acids. The V and J ends lost 5 bases and 2 bases respectively, with 9 bases between them. In DNA form, the CDR3 reads TGTGCCAGCAGTACTCGGGGGCAAGAGACCCAGTACTTC. Translating it yields CASSTRGQETQYF.

Worth noting for this clonotype: Relative to the germline gene, one junction end is altered; a read error may explain this. The gene calls are TRBV6-2 or TRBV6-3 and TRBJ2-3; the D gene is possibly TRBD1 (5 bases). Germline-derived CDR1 and CDR2 are MNHEY and SVGEGT. This CDR3 region has 14 residues. CDR3 nucleotide sequence: TGTGCCAGCAGTTACTCGGACAAGACAGATACACAGTATTTT. It translates to CASSYSDKTDTQYF.

This clonotype was counted once. Lacking the conserved final phenylalanine or tryptophan, this CDR3 likely reflects a read error. This rearrangement joins TRBV20-1 to TRBJ1-5, with D possibly TRBD1 on 6 matching bases. Trimming shortened V by 2 bases and J by 5 bases, and 16 bases separated the two germline ends. The CDR3 extends over 15 amino acids. Germline V gives CDR1 DFQATT, CDR2 SNEGSKA (reference sequence). CDR3 sequence reads: CSARTGAEGHQPQHL. In DNA form, the CDR3 reads TGCAGTGCTAGAACGGGGGCGGAGGGGCATCAGCCCCAGCATCTT.

This clonotype was observed at least ten times. This sequence joins TRBV4-1 and TRBJ1-4; D ambiguous. V shed 3 bases and J shed 4 bases, with 12 bases lying between them. The germline CDR1 and CDR2 sequences are MGHRA and YSYEKL. CDR3 length: 15 residues. The CDR3 DNA reads as TGCGCCAGCAGCCAGCTGGCGGGGTATAATGAAAAACTGTTTTTT. It yields the protein CASSQLAGYNEKLFF.

This chain uses TRBV7-9 with TRBJ2-7; D remains unclear. CDR1 and CDR2 from the germline V gene are SEHNR and FQNEAQ (reference sequence). The CDR3 contains 15 residues. Trimming took 7 bases from V and 7 from J, leaving 23 bases between them. The CDR3 DNA is TGTGCCAGCAACTCCACGTCGGATGGAGTCCAGGAGCAGTACTTC. As protein: CASNSTSDGVQEQYF.

J is TRBJ1-1 and V is TRBV10-2; D gene ambiguous. This CDR3 spans 12 amino acids. The V end was cut by 1 base, the J end by 5 bases, with 5 bases between. The germline V gene encodes CDR1 WSHSY and CDR2 SAAADI. This CDR3 is CASSELVTEAFF. CDR3 DNA sequence: TGCGCCAGCAGTGAGTTAGTGACTGAAGCTTTCTTT.